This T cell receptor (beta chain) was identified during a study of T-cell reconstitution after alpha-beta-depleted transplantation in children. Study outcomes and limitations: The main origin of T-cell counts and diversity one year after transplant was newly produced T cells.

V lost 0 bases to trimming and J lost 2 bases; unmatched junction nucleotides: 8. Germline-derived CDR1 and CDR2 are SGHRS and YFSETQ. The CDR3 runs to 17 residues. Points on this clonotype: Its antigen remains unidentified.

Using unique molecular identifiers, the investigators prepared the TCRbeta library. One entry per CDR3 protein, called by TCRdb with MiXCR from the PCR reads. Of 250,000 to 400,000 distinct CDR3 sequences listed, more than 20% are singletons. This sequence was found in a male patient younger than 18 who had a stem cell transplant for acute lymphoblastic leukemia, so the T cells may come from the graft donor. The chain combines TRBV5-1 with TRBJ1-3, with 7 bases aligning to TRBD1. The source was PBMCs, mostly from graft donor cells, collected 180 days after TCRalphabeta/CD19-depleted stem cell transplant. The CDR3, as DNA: TGCGCCAGCAGCTTGGACGGACAGGAGGCGACTGGAAACACCATATATTTT. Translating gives CASSLDGQEATGNTIYF. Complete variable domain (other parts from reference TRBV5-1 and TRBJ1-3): KAGVTQTPRYLIKTRGQQVTLSCSPISGHRSVSWYQQTPGQGLQFLFEYFSETQRNKGNFPGRFSGRQFSNSRSEMNVSTLELGDSALYLCASSLDGQEATGNTIYFGEGSWLTVV.